This entry lists 18 T cell receptor beta chains sequenced from one sample in a study of T cells in women clearing cervical HPV infection. Libraries were prepared by immunoSEQ multiplex PCR; TCRdb keeps only in-frame clonotypes and omits some of them. Recorded for this sample: 25,000 to 35,000 clones. The sample taken for sequencing was blood buffy coat. Source of these receptors: a woman between 18 and 75 years old with a cervical HPV16 infection that either progressed to CIN3+ or cleared (not recorded which).

This clone is labeled medium-sized based on frequency. Read data end 3 residues before the CDR3 end; the end is taken from the germline J gene. This chain joins TRBV29-1 and TRBJ2-3; 8 nucleotides line up with TRBD2. This CDR3 has 14 residues. Germline lookup yields CDR1 SQVTM and CDR2 ANQGSEA. Trimming cost V 5 bases and J 2 bases; bases outside gene matches: 6. CDR3 region: CSVLLAGFTDTQYF. The CDR3 DNA, read in part, is TGCAGCGTTCTCCTAGCGGGTTTCACAGATACG.

Comments on this clone: The CDR3 end falls 3 residues outside the read, so it is completed with the germline J gene. This chain joins TRBV7-9 and TRBJ2-5; possibly TRBD1 for D (6 bases). With 0 bases removed from V and 3 bases from J, the gap between germline ends came to 11 bases. Germline CDR1 reads SEHNR; CDR2 reads FQNEAQ (reference sequence). The CDR3 has 15 residues. CDR3 amino acids: CASSLAGHSKETQYF. The part of the CDR3 DNA that was read is TGTGCCAGCAGCTTAGCGGGACATAGTAAAGAGACC.

Remarks on this clone: Sequencing ends 3 residues short of the CDR3 end; the germline J gene provides the rest. This chain links TRBV7-9 with TRBJ1-1, with D possibly TRBD1 on 6 matching bases. Per germline, CDR1 SEHNR and CDR2 FQNEAQ (reference sequence). The CDR3 totals 15 residues. Incomplete CDR3 DNA: TGTGCCAGCAGCTTAGCGAGCGGACAGAGTCGAAAA. Protein product: CASSLASGQSRK. From start to end, the CDR3 is CASSLASGQSRKAFF.

A word on this clone: Coverage ceases 3 residues before the CDR3 finishes, and the germline J gene fills in the end. The chain joins TRBV7-9 to TRBJ1-1, with D uncertain. CDR1 is SEHNR, CDR2 FQNEAQ, per germline (reference sequence). The CDR3 runs to 14 residues. CDR3 protein: CASSTWTSEETAFF. The CDR3 DNA, read in part, is TGTGCCAGCAGCACCTGGACTAGCGAAGAGACC.

Comments on this clone: The CDR3 goes on 3 residues after the read ends, and that part is filled in from the germline J gene. The chain couples TRBV6-2 or TRBV6-3 to TRBJ1-2; no definite D call. Germline CDR1 MNHEY, CDR2 SVGEGT. The CDR3 totals 15 residues. The CDR3 reads CASSYGRASTDTYTF. CDR3 DNA (partial): TGTGCCAGCAGTTACGGGAGGGCTAGCACAGATACC.

Comments on this clone: From the germline J gene comes the end of the CDR3, since the read stops 3 residues before it. The genes are TRBV20-1 and TRBJ1-1, with a tentative D call TRBD1 (6 bases). The CDR3 totals 14 residues. Germline CDR1 and CDR2: DFQATT and SNEGSKA (reference sequence). Between the trimmed V and J ends, which lost 1 base and 4 bases, there was a span of 13 bases. The chain's CDR3 is CSARVAGASTEAFF. Partial CDR3 DNA: TGCAGTGCTAGAGTTGCAGGGGCTAGCACTGAA.

On this clone: The DNA ends 3 residues before the CDR3 does, and the rest of the CDR3 is filled in from the germline J gene. The V call is TRBV20-1, the J call TRBJ2-3, with 11 nucleotides matching TRBD2. Germline CDR1 and CDR2: DFQATT and SNEGSKA (reference sequence). The CDR3 loop spans 14 amino acids. The chain's CDR3 is CSARASGRQETQYF. The part of the CDR3 DNA that was read is TGCAGTGCTAGGGCTAGCGGGAGGCAAGAGACG.

On this clone: The missing CDR3 end, 3 residues past where the read stops, is filled in from the germline J gene. V usage is TRBV2 and J usage is TRBJ2-2; D gene unclear. This CDR3 region has 14 residues. Per germline, CDR1 SNHLY and CDR2 FYNNEI. Incomplete CDR3 DNA: TGTGCCAGCAGTGACTGGCAGGTTAATGAAAAG. Translated, it gives CASSDWQVNEK. The entire CDR3 protein reads CASSDWQVNEKLFF. The full variable domain, with the rest looked up from reference TRBV2 and TRBJ2-2, is EPEVTQTPSHQVTQMGQEVILRCVPISNHLYFYWYRQILGQKVEFLVSFYNNEISEKSEIFDDQFSVERPDGSNFTLKIRSTKLEDSAMYFCASSDWQVNEKLFFGEGSRLTVL.

Comments on this clone: The read ends 3 residues before the CDR3 terminus; that terminus is restored from the germline J gene. The J gene is TRBJ1-1, the V gene TRBV30; D remains ambiguous. CDR3 size: 14 residues. Germline CDR1 reads GTSNPN; CDR2 reads SVGIG (reference sequence). The V and J ends lost 1 base and 6 bases respectively, with 15 bases between them. The CDR3 DNA, read in part, is TGTGCCTGGAGTGAAGGGCAGGCCTCCCCTGAA. Translated, it gives CAWSEGQASPE. The full CDR3 sequence reads CAWSEGQASPEAFF.

Concerning this clone: The CDR3 end is not reached by the read, which stops 3 residues before it; the germline J gene fills it in. V and J are TRBV7-2 and TRBJ2-1, with TRBD2 matching 12 bases. From germline, CDR1 is SGHTA and CDR2 FQGNSA. The V segment lost 5 bases and the J segment 5 bases; nucleotides outside the gene matches: 4. The CDR3 covers 15 residues. Incomplete CDR3 DNA: TGTGCCAGCAGCCCAGGACTAGCGGGGCACAATGAG. Translation gives CASSPGLAGHNE. The CDR3 as a whole reads CASSPGLAGHNEQFF.

Concerning this clone itself: The sequenced fragment ends 3 residues before the CDR3 boundary, so the rest is inferred from the germline J gene. The V gene is TRBV18, the J gene TRBJ2-4; unclear D gene. Germline lookup yields CDR1 KGHSH and CDR2 LQKENI. This CDR3 has 14 residues. The CDR3 DNA, read in part, is TGTGCCAGCTCACCACCGTCACAGACCAATGGT. Its translation is CASSPPSQTNG. The full CDR3 sequence reads CASSPPSQTNGQYF.

Concerning this clone itself: The read terminates 3 residues ahead of where the CDR3 ends, so the germline J gene completes it. This rearrangement joins TRBV5-1 to TRBJ2-7; the D gene is possibly TRBD2 (5 bases). The CDR3 covers 18 residues. V was trimmed by 2 bases and J by 2 bases, leaving 23 bases between them. Per germline, CDR1 SGHRS and CDR2 YFSETQ. The CDR3 DNA, read in part, is TGCGCCAGCAGCTTAATGTCGTCGGCGGGCGCGCCCACCTACGAG. Protein product: CASSLMSSAGAPTYE. The whole CDR3 reads CASSLMSSAGAPTYEQYF.

To note about this clone: The read comes to an end 3 residues before the CDR3 does, leaving the germline J gene to fill in the end. The V gene is TRBV11-2, the J gene TRBJ2-2, with TRBD2 as a possible D gene (5 bases). The germline CDR1 and CDR2 sequences are SGHAT and FQNNGV. V lost 1 base and J 5 bases, leaving 8 bases between the germline ends. The CDR3 has 14 residues. The covered CDR3 bases are TGTGCCAGCAGCTTAGCCGGCGGGACCGGGGAG. Its translation: CASSLAGGTGE. The entire CDR3 protein reads CASSLAGGTGELFF.

As for this clone: The CDR3 is cut off 3 residues early in the read; its end comes from the germline J gene. The rearrangement links TRBV7-2 to TRBJ1-2; 8 positions match TRBD1. There are 13 residues in the CDR3. CDR1 and CDR2 from the germline V gene are SGHTA and FQGNSA. With 4 bases clipped from V and 4 bases from J, the junction kept 2 bases outside the gene matches. The CDR3 bases that were read are TGTGCCAGCAGCTACAGGGGGTTCTATGGC. Translating gives CASSYRGFYG. The full CDR3 sequence reads CASSYRGFYGYTF.

In regard to this clone: Read data end 3 residues before the CDR3 end; the end is taken from the germline J gene. The chain links TRBV5-1 to TRBJ1-1; 8 bases agree with TRBD1. This CDR3 contains 14 residues. From germline, CDR1 is SGHRS and CDR2 YFSETQ. CDR3 residues: CASSQTGVIALAFF. The sequenced part of the CDR3 DNA is TGCGCCAGCAGTCAGACAGGGGTCATTGCTTTG.

Concerning this clone itself: The CDR3 extends 3 residues past the end of the read, so its final part is completed from the germline J gene. The J gene is TRBJ1-1, the V gene TRBV20-1; D ambiguous. The germline V gene has CDR1 DFQATT and CDR2 SNEGSKA (reference sequence). CDR3 length: 11 residues. The sequenced CDR3 bases are TGCAGTGCTAGATCGACACGGGAA. It encodes CSARSTRE. The whole CDR3 region reads CSARSTREAFF.

As for this clone: The sequenced fragment ends 3 residues before the CDR3 boundary, so the rest is inferred from the germline J gene. The chain joins TRBV2 to TRBJ1-1; D ambiguous. V lost 6 bases to trimming and J lost 1 base, with 9 bases between them. Germline V CDR1 and CDR2: SNHLY, FYNNEI. This CDR3 is 13 amino acids long. The CDR3 bases that were read are TGTGCCAGCAGGATGCAGGCGAACACTGAA. Translating it yields CASRMQANTE. The whole CDR3 sequence is CASRMQANTEAFF.

In regard to this clone: The read gets to within 3 residues of the CDR3 end, and the germline J gene fills in the rest. This chain joins TRBV18 and TRBJ2-5, with a possible D match to TRBD2 (6 bases). Trimming stripped 1 base from V and 5 bases from J, with 8 bases between. Germline V gene lookup returns CDR1 KGHSH and CDR2 LQKENI. This CDR3 is 13 amino acids long. CDR3 DNA (partial): TGTGCCAGCTCACCACAGGGGAGGGAGACC. Translating it yields CASSPQGRET. The full CDR3 protein is CASSPQGRETQYF.